This T cell receptor beta chain was obtained from a study of blood T cell repertoires in COVID-19. In the original workflow: Scientists estimated how many nucleated cells there were by amplifying reference gene primers. Here immunoSEQ multiplex PCR was the method, and the copy in TCRdb shows in-frame clones only, minus some. The V and J calls and clone size are taken from that table; D and trimming were inferred from the DNA. The table has tens of thousands of clones, around 90% seen once; the top ten hold roughly 30%. Only one count was recorded for this clone. CDR1 is KGHSH, CDR2 LQKENI, per germline. V lost 8 bases, J lost 3 bases, and 10 bases lay in between. The CDR3 runs 12 residues.

The source material was peripheral blood. The source is a woman in her 70s with active COVID-19. The V call is TRBV18, the J call TRBJ1-1; maybe TRBD1 (5 bases). CDR3 region: CASASGDTEAFF. The CDR3 DNA sequence: TGTGCCAGCGCCTCGGGGGACACTGAAGCTTTCTTT.